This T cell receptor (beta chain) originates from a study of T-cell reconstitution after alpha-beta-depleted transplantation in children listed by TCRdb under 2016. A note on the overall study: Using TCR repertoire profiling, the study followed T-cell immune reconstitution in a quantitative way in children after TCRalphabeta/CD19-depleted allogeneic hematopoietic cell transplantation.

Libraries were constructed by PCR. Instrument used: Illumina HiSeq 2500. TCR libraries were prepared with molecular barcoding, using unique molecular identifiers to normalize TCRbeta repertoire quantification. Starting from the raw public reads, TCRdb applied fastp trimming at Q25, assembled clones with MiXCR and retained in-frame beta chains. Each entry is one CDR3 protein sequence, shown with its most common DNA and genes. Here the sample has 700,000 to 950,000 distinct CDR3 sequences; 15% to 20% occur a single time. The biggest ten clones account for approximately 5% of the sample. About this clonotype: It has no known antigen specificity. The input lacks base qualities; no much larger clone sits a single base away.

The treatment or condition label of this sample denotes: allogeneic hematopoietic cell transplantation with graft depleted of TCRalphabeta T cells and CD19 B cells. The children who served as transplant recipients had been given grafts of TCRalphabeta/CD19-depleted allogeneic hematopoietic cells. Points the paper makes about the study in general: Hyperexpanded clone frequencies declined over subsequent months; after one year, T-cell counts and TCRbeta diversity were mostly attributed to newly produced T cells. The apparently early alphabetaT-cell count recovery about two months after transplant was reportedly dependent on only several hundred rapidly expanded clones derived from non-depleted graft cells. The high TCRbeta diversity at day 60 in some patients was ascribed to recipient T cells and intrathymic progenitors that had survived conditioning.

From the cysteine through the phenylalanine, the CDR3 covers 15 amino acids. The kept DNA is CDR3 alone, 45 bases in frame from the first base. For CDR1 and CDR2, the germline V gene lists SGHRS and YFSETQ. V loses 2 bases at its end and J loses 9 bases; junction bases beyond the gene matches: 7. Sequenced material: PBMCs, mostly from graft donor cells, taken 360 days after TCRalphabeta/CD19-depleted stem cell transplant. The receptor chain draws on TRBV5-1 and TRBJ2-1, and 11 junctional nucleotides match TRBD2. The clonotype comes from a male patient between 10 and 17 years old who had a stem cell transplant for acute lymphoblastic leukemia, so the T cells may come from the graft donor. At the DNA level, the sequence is TGCGCCAGCAGCTTCCTAGCGGGAGGAGTCGCTGAGCAGTTCTTC. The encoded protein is CASSFLAGGVAEQFF.